This is a list of T cell receptor beta chains from one sample in a study of T cell repertoires in aging, cancer and after chemotherapy. TCRdb independently ran MiXCR on the multiplex PCR reads; one entry per CDR3 protein. The repertoire holds about 19,000 distinct CDR3 sequences, with 35% to 40% as singletons. Source material: blood. These receptors all come from a human donor with a solid tumor. The CDR3 runs from the conserved cysteine through the conserved F or W. D genes are given only for firm matches. Some rows have no size entry. The others give once, few or many, or a class for an expanded clone.

>TRBV19|NA|TRBJ2-1|TRBD2
CASSIRASGTRRGVNEQFF
TGTGCCAGTAGTATACGGGCTAGCGGGACCCGTAGGGGCGTCAATGAGCAGTTCTTC
>TRBV19|NA|TRBJ2-7|NA
CASSLGAGFYEQYF
TGTGCCAGTAGCCTGGGAGCAGGCTTCTACGAGCAGTACTTC
>TRBV10-3|NA|TRBJ2-1|NA
CAISTSSERDNEQFF
TGTGCCATCTCGACCTCTAGCGAGAGGGACAATGAGCAGTTCTTC
>TRBV5-4|NA|TRBJ1-4|TRBD1
CASSSDPYRGYNEKLFF
TGTGCCAGCAGCTCGGACCCTTACAGGGGATATAATGAAAAACTGTTTTTT
>TRBV10-3|NA|TRBJ1-2|TRBD1
CAIRGDRGGYGYTF
TGTGCCATCAGAGGGGACAGGGGAGGGTATGGCTACACCTTC
>TRBV14|NA|TRBJ2-1|NA
CASSQPGMGAYNEQFF
TGTGCCAGCAGCCAACCCGGAATGGGCGCCTACAATGAGCAGTTCTTC
>TRBV19|NA|TRBJ1-5|TRBD1
CASSINRGRLDNQPQHF
TGTGCCAGTAGTATCAACAGGGGAAGATTGGACAATCAGCCCCAGCATTTT
>TRBV6-5|NA|TRBJ1-5|NA
CASSSNRGGGLQHF
TGTGCCAGCAGTTCGAACCGCGGTGGCGGGCTCCAGCATTTT
>TRBV11-2|few|TRBJ2-2|NA
CASSQPGSAGELFF
TGTGCCAGCAGCCAGCCAGGGAGTGCCGGGGAGCTGTTTTTT
>TRBV5-4|NA|TRBJ2-2|NA
CASSSKHGGGELFF
TGTGCCAGCAGCTCGAAACACGGGGGTGGGGAGCTGTTTTTT
>TRBV5-6|NA|TRBJ1-2|TRBD1
CASSPGQGFGYTF
TGTGCCAGCAGCCCGGGACAGGGATTTGGCTACACCTTC
>TRBV5-5|medium-sized|TRBJ2-3|NA
CASSYPDTQYF
TGTGCCAGCAGCTACCCGGATACGCAGTATTTT
>TRBV5-4|NA|TRBJ2-1|TRBD1
CASSPSPGTGGNEQFF
TGTGCCAGCAGCCCCTCCCCCGGGACAGGGGGCAATGAGCAGTTCTTC
>TRBV6-2/TRBV6-3|NA|TRBJ1-4|TRBD1
CASRTGGDEKLFF
TGTGCCAGCCGGACAGGGGGCGATGAAAAACTGTTTTTT
>TRBV5-5|few|TRBJ1-2|NA
CASSSREGGYTF
TGTGCCAGCAGCTCCCGGGAGGGTGGCTACACCTTC
>TRBV11-2|NA|TRBJ2-1|NA
CASSLIRASFHEQFF
TGTGCCAGCAGCTTAATTAGGGCGAGCTTCCATGAGCAGTTCTTC
>TRBV30|NA|TRBJ2-3|TRBD2
CAWSGDGRPTDTQYF
TGTGCCTGGAGTGGGGACGGGAGGCCCACAGATACGCAGTATTTT
>TRBV27|few|TRBJ2-1|NA
CASSSDRSSYNEQFF
TGTGCCAGCAGTTCGGATCGGAGCTCCTACAATGAGCAGTTCTTC
>TRBV14|few|TRBJ2-1|NA
CASSQLVQGGVYNEQFF
TGTGCCAGCAGCCAACTAGTACAGGGCGGTGTCTACAATGAGCAGTTCTTC
>TRBV12-3/TRBV12-4|few|TRBJ2-7|NA
CASSVSYEQYF
TGTGCCAGCTCCGTCAGCTACGAGCAGTACTTC
>TRBV19|NA|TRBJ2-7|NA
CASSIKGQSGSYEQYF
TGTGCCAGTAGTATAAAGGGGCAGAGTGGCTCCTACGAGCAGTACTTC
>TRBV19|few|TRBJ2-7|TRBD2
CASSAQLAGGPLEQYF
TGTGCCAGTAGTGCCCAACTAGCGGGAGGGCCCCTCGAGCAGTACTTC
>TRBV19|NA|TRBJ2-1|TRBD2
CASSIQPSGGYEQFF
TGTGCCAGTAGTATACAACCTAGCGGCGGCTATGAGCAGTTCTTC
>TRBV14|NA|TRBJ2-5|TRBD1
CASSSGPGGLETQYF
TGTGCCAGCAGCTCAGGGCCAGGGGGCCTGGAGACCCAGTACTTC